These 20 T cell receptor beta chains were sequenced from one sample in a study of T cells in localized non-small cell lung cancer. The repertoire was sequenced with immunoSEQ multiplex PCR; TCRdb's copy has only in-frame clones and lacks some. The data show about 20,000 clones, approximately 83% seen once. The sample was peripheral blood, taken before any cancer treatment. All receptors come from a man between 40 and 75 years old with stage I lung adenocarcinoma.

This chain links TRBV28 with TRBJ1-2; no definite D call. Trimming stripped 5 bases from V and 7 bases from J, with 11 bases between. The CDR3 is made up of 12 amino acids. In germline, CDR1 is MDHEN, CDR2 SYDVKM. CDR3 residues: CASSRPWTGYTF. CDR3 DNA: TGTGCCAGCAGTAGGCCCTGGACTGGCTACACCTTC.

The J gene is TRBJ2-7, the V gene TRBV5-6; D remains ambiguous. V was clipped by 4 bases and J by 6 bases, with 14 bases between them. Germline V gene sequence: CDR1 SGHDT, CDR2 YYEEEE. The CDR3 covers 13 residues. CDR3 sequence: CASSLSRPGEQYF. CDR3 sequence (DNA): TGTGCCAGCAGCCTGAGTCGGCCCGGCGAGCAGTACTTC.

This clone was recorded a few times. The J gene is TRBJ1-5, the V gene TRBV28; no definite D call. The V gene's germline CDR1 is MDHEN and CDR2 SYDVKM. V shed 1 base and J shed 0 bases, with 10 bases lying between them. The CDR3 is 16 amino acids. CDR3 nucleotides: TGTGCCAGCAGTTTATTGGGCCGTAATAGCAATCAGCCCCAGCATTTT. This encodes CASSLLGRNSNQPQHF.

CDR3 region: CASSSGPHYEQYF. Here the CDR3 DNA reads TGTGCCAGCAGTTCCGGACCCCACTACGAGCAGTACTTC. This chain uses TRBV27 with TRBJ2-7; D unclear. The CDR3 loop spans 13 amino acids. CDR1 is MNHEY and CDR2 is SMNVEV in the germline V gene (reference sequence). V lost 4 bases and J lost 3, with 10 bases in between.

V is TRBV6-1 and J is TRBJ2-2; D possibly corresponds to TRBD1 (5 bases). CDR1 is MNHNS and CDR2 is SASEGT in the germline V gene. This CDR3 contains 14 residues. V lost 4 bases to trimming and J lost 6 bases, with 12 bases between them. Here the CDR3 reads CASSGEWGSGELFF. Written as DNA, the CDR3 is TGTGCCAGCAGTGGTGAATGGGGCTCCGGGGAGCTGTTTTTT.

The chain has TRBV6-5 and TRBJ1-3; D gene ambiguous. The V gene lost 8 bases and the J gene lost 2 bases, with 13 bases spanning the gap. The CDR3 is 14 residues long. Per the germline V gene, CDR1 is MNHEY and CDR2 is SVGAGI. CDR3 in amino acids: CASDKTPAGNTIYF. In DNA form, the CDR3 reads TGTGCCAGCGATAAGACTCCCGCTGGAAACACCATATATTTT.

The rearrangement links TRBV7-8 to TRBJ1-2; 9 bases are a match to TRBD1. This CDR3 spans 15 amino acids. The J segment lost 6 bases and the V segment lost 5 bases, leaving 10 bases of the junction unmatched. In germline, CDR1 is SGHVS, CDR2 FQNEAQ. CDR3 protein: CASSPGQGPGDGYTF. DNA of the CDR3: TGTGCCAGCAGCCCAGGACAGGGGCCTGGGGATGGCTACACCTTC.

As DNA, the CDR3 is TGTGCCAGCAGCTTAGGCGGTACCGCTTACGAGCAGTACTTC. The encoded protein is CASSLGGTAYEQYF. J is TRBJ2-7 and V is TRBV13; D remains ambiguous. Germline CDR1 reads PRHDT; CDR2 reads FYEKMQ (reference sequence). V lost 0 bases and J 4 bases, leaving 10 bases between the germline ends. CDR3 length: 14 residues.

The chain recombines TRBV7-9 with TRBJ2-1; TRBD2 matches 7 bases. The V segment lost 2 bases and the J segment 3 bases; nucleotides outside the gene matches: 4. The germline CDR1 and CDR2 sequences are SEHNR and FQNEAQ (reference sequence). The CDR3 spans 15 residues. In DNA, the CDR3 is TGTGCCAGCAGCTTAACAGCGGGAATCTACAATGAGCAGTTCTTC. Encoded protein: CASSLTAGIYNEQFF.

This clone appeared a single time. V usage is TRBV11-2 and J usage is TRBJ2-2; 8 bases map to TRBD2. The CDR3 has 17 amino acids. From germline, CDR1 is SGHAT and CDR2 FQNNGV. The V gene end was trimmed by 5 bases and the J gene end by 0 bases; junction bases not matched to a gene: 8. For the CDR3, the DNA is TGTGCCAGCAGCAAAAGGCGACTAGCGACGAACACCGGGGAGCTGTTTTTT. Residues: CASSKRRLATNTGELFF.

This clone was seen a handful of times. The genes are TRBV23-1 and TRBJ2-3, with D perhaps TRBD1 or TRBD2 (5 bases each). TRBV23-1 is identified as an open reading frame with a role that is uncertain. Trimming pared 0 bases from V and 4 bases from J, leaving 14 bases between. This CDR3 has 16 amino acids. In DNA form, the CDR3 reads TGCGCCAGCAGTCAATCCCCAGGGAGAAGAGCAGATACGCAGTATTTT. This gives the protein CASSQSPGRRADTQYF.

This clone was picked up a small number of times. The chain combines TRBV27 with TRBJ2-3; 11 positions match TRBD2. Trimming cost V 6 bases and J 8 bases; bases outside gene matches: 10. Germline lookup yields CDR1 MNHEY and CDR2 SMNVEV (reference sequence). The CDR3 contains 15 residues. Here the CDR3 reads CASSRSSGGGSTQYF. CDR3 coding DNA: TGTGCCAGCAGCCGGAGTAGCGGGGGGGGGAGTACGCAGTATTTT.

The chain recombines TRBV11-2 with TRBJ2-2, with D unclear. The germline V and J ends were trimmed by 1 base and 8 bases, with 5 bases remaining between them. CDR3 length: 12 amino acids. Germline V lookup: CDR1 SGHAT, CDR2 FQNNGV. The CDR3 loop is CASSLVTGELFF. For the CDR3, the DNA is TGTGCCAGCAGCTTAGTTACAGGGGAGCTGTTTTTT. The variable domain in full, with the rest retrieved from reference TRBV11-2 and TRBJ2-2, is EAGVAQSPRYKIIEKRQSVAFWCNPISGHATLYWYQQILGQGPKLLIQFQNNGVVDDSQLPKDRFSAERLKGVDSTLKIQPAKLEDSAVYLCASSLVTGELFFGEGSRLTVL.

This clone occurred a few times. V is TRBV4-2 and J is TRBJ2-7; perhaps D is TRBD1 or TRBD2 (5 bases each). The germline V and J ends were trimmed by 3 bases and 3 bases, with 15 bases remaining between them. The CDR3 is 15 amino acids. Germline assignment: CDR1 LGHNA and CDR2 YNFKEQ. Here the CDR3 reads CASSQGVGGGYEQYF. CDR3 DNA: TGTGCCAGCAGCCAGGGGGTGGGTGGGGGCTACGAGCAGTACTTC.

The chain employs TRBV15 and TRBJ2-5; a weak D match, TRBD1 (6 bases). The length of the CDR3 is 13 residues. V lost 3 bases, J lost 2 bases, and 7 bases lay in between. The germline gives CDR1 LNHNV, CDR2 YYDKDF (reference sequence). In nucleotides, the CDR3 is TGTGCCACCAGCAGGGACAGTCAAGAGACCCAGTACTTC. Its protein product is CATSRDSQETQYF. Variable domain in full (rest from reference TRBV15 and TRBJ2-5): DAMVIQNPRYQVTQFGKPVTLSCSQTLNHNVMYWYQQKSSQAPKLLFHYYDKDFNNEADTPDNFQSRRPNTSFCFLDIRSPGLGDTAMYLCATSRDSQETQYFGPGTRLLVL.

V usage is TRBV5-6 and J usage is TRBJ1-4; D may be TRBD1 (6 bases). The CDR3 is 14 amino acids. V gave up 2 bases and J gave up 4 bases, with 9 bases separating them. Germline CDR1 SGHDT, CDR2 YYEEEE. For the CDR3, the DNA is TGTGCCAGCAGCTTACAGGGTTTTAATGAAAAACTGTTTTTT. Protein product: CASSLQGFNEKLFF.

The rearrangement joins TRBV5-1 to TRBJ2-1, with D possibly TRBD1 on 6 matching bases. V gave up 2 bases and J gave up 7 bases, with 7 bases separating them. Germline CDR1 and CDR2: SGHRS and YFSETQ. The CDR3 totals 12 residues. The CDR3 region is CASSLGGNEQFF. The CDR3 nucleotides read TGCGCCAGCAGCTTAGGGGGTAATGAGCAGTTCTTC.

The V gene is TRBV7-9, the J gene TRBJ2-3, with 15 bases lining up with TRBD2. The CDR3 contains 17 residues. V lost 5 bases and J lost 4; bases outside the gene matches: 7. Germline CDR1 and CDR2: SEHNR and FQNEAQ (reference sequence). The CDR3 loop is CASSRGLAGGPADTQYF. CDR3 DNA: TGTGCCAGCAGCCGTGGACTAGCGGGAGGGCCGGCAGATACGCAGTATTTT.

The chain couples TRBV11-2 to TRBJ1-2; D is undetermined. CDR3 length: 12 amino acids. The germline V and J ends were trimmed by 5 bases and 2 bases, with 6 bases remaining between them. CDR1 SGHAT and CDR2 FQNNGV come from the germline V gene. CDR3 protein: CASSRENYGYTF. DNA for the CDR3: TGTGCCAGCAGCCGGGAGAACTATGGCTACACCTTC.

This clone was detected once. This rearrangement joins TRBV28 to TRBJ2-3, with TRBD2 matching 8 bases. Germline assignment: CDR1 MDHEN and CDR2 SYDVKM. The CDR3 spans 15 residues. V lost 1 base to trimming and J lost 5 bases; unmatched junction nucleotides: 5. CDR3 sequence reads: CASSLSQLAGDTQYF. CDR3 nucleotides: TGTGCCAGCAGTTTATCACAGCTAGCGGGAGATACGCAGTATTTT.